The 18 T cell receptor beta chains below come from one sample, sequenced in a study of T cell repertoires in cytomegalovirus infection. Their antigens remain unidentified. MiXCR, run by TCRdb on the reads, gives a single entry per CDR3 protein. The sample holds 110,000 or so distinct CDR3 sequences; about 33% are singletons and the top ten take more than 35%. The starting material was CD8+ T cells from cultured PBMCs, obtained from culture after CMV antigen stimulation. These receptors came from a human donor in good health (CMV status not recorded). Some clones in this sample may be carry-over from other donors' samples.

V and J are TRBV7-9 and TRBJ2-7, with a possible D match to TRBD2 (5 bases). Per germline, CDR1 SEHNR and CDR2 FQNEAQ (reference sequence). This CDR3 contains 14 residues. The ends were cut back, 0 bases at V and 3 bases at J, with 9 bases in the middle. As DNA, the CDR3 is TGTGCCAGCAGCTTAGCGCCGGGAAACTACGAGCAGTACTTC. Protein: CASSLAPGNYEQYF.

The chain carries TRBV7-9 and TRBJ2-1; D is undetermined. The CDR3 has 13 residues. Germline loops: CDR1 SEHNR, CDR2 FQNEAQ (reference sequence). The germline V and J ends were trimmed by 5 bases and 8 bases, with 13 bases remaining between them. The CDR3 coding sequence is TGTGCCAGCAGCAGGGTCATCAATTATGAGCAGTTCTTC. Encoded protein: CASSRVINYEQFF. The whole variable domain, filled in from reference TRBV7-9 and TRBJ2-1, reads DTGVSQNPRHKITKRGQNVTFRCDPISEHNRLYWYRQTLGQGPEFLTYFQNEAQLEKSRLLSDRFSAERPKGSFSTLEIQRTEQGDSAMYLCASSRVINYEQFFGPGTRLTVL.

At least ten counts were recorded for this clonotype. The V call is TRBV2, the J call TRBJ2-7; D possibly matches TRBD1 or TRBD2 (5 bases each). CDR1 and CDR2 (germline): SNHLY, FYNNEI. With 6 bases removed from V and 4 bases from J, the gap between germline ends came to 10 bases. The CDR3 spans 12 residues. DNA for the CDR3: TGTGCCAGCAGCCAGGGACCGTACGAGCAGTACTTC. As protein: CASSQGPYEQYF.

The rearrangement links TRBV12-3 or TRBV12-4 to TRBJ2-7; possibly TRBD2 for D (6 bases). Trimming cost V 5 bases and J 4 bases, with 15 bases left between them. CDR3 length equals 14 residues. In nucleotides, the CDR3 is TGTGCCAGCAGTCCGGGACTGGGGTCGTACGAGCAGTACTTC. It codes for CASSPGLGSYEQYF.

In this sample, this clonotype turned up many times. As DNA, the CDR3 is TGTGCCAGCAGCCCAGGACTAGCGGGGACCACAGATACGCAGTATTTT. It encodes CASSPGLAGTTDTQYF. The chain carries TRBV7-2 and TRBJ2-3, with 12 bases lining up with TRBD2. CDR1 and CDR2 (germline): SGHTA, FQGNSA. V was clipped by 5 bases and J by 2 bases; unmatched bases: 5. This CDR3 is 16 amino acids long.

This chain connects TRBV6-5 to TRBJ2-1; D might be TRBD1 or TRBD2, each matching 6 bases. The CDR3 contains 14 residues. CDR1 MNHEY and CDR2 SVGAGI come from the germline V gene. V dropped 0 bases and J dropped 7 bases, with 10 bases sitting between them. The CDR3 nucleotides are TGTGCCAGCAGTTACTCCGGGGGCTGGAATGAGCAGTTCTTC. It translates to CASSYSGGWNEQFF.

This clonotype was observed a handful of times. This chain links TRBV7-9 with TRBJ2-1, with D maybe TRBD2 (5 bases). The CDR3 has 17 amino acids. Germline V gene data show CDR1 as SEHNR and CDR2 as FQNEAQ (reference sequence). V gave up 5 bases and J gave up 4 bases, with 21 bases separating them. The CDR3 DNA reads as TGTGCCAGCAGCACAAGGACTGATATTGGCTTTTACAATGAGCAGTTCTTC. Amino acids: CASSTRTDIGFYNEQFF.

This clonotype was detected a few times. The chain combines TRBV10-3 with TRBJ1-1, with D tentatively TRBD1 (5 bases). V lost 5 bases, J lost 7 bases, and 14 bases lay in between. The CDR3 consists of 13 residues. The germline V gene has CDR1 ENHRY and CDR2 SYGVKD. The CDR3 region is CAISKAGSSEAFF. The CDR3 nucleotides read TGTGCCATCAGTAAAGCAGGGAGTAGTGAAGCTTTCTTT.

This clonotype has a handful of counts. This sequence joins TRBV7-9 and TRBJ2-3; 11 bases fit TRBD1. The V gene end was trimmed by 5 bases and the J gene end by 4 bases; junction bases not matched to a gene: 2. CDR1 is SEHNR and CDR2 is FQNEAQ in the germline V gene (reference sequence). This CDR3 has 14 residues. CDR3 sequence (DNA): TGTGCCAGCAGCCGGACAGGGGGCGCAGATACGCAGTATTTT. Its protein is CASSRTGGADTQYF. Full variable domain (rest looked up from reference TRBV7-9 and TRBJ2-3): DTGVSQNPRHKITKRGQNVTFRCDPISEHNRLYWYRQTLGQGPEFLTYFQNEAQLEKSRLLSDRFSAERPKGSFSTLEIQRTEQGDSAMYLCASSRTGGADTQYFGPGTRLTVL.

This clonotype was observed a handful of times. The CDR3 loop is CSARVAKNIQYF. CDR3 DNA: TGCAGTGCTAGGGTCGCCAAAAACATTCAGTACTTC. The rearrangement links TRBV20-1 to TRBJ2-4, with D hard to call. Germline V gives CDR1 DFQATT, CDR2 SNEGSKA (reference sequence). The V gene lost 3 bases and the J gene lost 1 base, with 4 bases spanning the gap. This CDR3 region has 12 residues.

CDR3 nucleotides: TGTGCCAGCAGCTACGAGGACAGAAACACTGAAGCTTTCTTT. Its translation: CASSYEDRNTEAFF. The chain has TRBV11-2 and TRBJ1-1, with a weak D call TRBD1 (6 bases). The CDR3 consists of 14 residues. Germline CDR1 and CDR2: SGHAT and FQNNGV. V lost 4 bases and J 2 bases, leaving 11 bases between the germline ends.

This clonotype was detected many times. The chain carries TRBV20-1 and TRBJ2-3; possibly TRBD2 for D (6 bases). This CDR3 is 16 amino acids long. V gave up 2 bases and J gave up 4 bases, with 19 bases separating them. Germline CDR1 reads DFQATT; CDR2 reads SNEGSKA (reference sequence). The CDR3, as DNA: TGCAGTGCTAGACTCCTGACTAGAAGTCTCCCAGATACGCAGTATTTT. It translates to CSARLLTRSLPDTQYF.

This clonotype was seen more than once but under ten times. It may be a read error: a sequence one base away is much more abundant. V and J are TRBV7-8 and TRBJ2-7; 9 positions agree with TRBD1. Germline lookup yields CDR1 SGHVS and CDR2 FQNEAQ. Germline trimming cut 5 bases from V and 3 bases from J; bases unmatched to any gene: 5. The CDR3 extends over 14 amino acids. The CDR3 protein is CASSQGQGIYEQYF. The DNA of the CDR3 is TGTGCCAGCAGCCAAGGACAGGGGATCTACGAGCAGTACTTC.

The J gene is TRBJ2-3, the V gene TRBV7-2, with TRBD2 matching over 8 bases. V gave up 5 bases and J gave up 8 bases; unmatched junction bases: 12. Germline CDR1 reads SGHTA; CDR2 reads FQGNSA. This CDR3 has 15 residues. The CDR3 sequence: CASSVTGGAGGTQYF. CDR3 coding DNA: TGTGCCAGCAGCGTGACCGGGGGGGCCGGAGGTACGCAGTATTTT. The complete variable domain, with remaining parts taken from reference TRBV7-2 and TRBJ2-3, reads GAGVSQSPSNKVTEKGKDVELRCDPISGHTALYWYRQSLGQGLEFLIYFQGNSAPDKSGLPSDRFSAERTGGSVSTLTIQRTQQEDSAVYLCASSVTGGAGGTQYFGPGTRLTVL.

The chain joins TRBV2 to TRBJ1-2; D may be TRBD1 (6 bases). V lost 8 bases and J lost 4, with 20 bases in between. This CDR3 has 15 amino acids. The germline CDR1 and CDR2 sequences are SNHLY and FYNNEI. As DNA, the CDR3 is TGTGCCAGCTGGGGGCCGCGGTTACAAGGCTATGGCTACACCTTC. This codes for CASWGPRLQGYGYTF.

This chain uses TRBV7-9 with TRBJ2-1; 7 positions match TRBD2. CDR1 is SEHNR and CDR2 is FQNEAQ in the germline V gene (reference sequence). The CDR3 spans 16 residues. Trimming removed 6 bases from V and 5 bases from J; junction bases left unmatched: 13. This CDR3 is CASRPSGVDRDNEQFF. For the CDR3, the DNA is TGTGCCAGCAGACCCAGCGGGGTAGACAGAGACAATGAGCAGTTCTTC.

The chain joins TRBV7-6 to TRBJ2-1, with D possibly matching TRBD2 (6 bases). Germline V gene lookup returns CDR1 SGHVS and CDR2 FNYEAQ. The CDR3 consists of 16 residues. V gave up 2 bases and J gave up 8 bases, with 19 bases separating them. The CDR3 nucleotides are TGTGCCAGCAGCTTAATGGGACTTCCGCCCCGGGATGAGCAGTTCTTC. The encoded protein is CASSLMGLPPRDEQFF.

The CDR3 sequence is CAISESSQGLAYEQYF. The CDR3 DNA follows: TGTGCCATCAGTGAGTCGAGTCAGGGGTTAGCCTACGAGCAGTACTTC. The chain has TRBV10-3 and TRBJ2-7, with D possibly matching TRBD1 (6 bases). The CDR3 covers 16 residues. CDR1 ENHRY and CDR2 SYGVKD come from the germline V gene. V dropped 0 bases and J dropped 2 bases, with 14 bases sitting between them.